Below are 5 T cell receptor beta chains sequenced from a single sample in a study of blood T cell repertoires in COVID-19. The method was immunoSEQ multiplex PCR; TCRdb's version includes in-frame clones alone and lacks a portion of them. Among fewer than 250,000 clones listed, about 86% were seen once. Sequencing was done on a sample of PBMCs or T cells enriched from blood (not recorded which). These receptors all stem from a woman aged 40 to 49 with acute COVID-19.

The V and J genes are TRBV7-2 and TRBJ2-1; TRBD2 is a possible D gene (6 bases). Germline CDR1 SGHTA, CDR2 FQGNSA. The V end lost 5 bases, the J end lost 3 bases, and 14 bases lay between the germline ends. The CDR3 is made up of 15 amino acids. CDR3 sequence (DNA): TGTGCCAGCAGCCCTGACGGGACTCGCTACAATGAGCAGTTCTTC. The encoded protein is CASSPDGTRYNEQFF.

The rearrangement uses TRBV7-2 and TRBJ2-3; 7 bases line up with TRBD2. The CDR3 totals 14 residues. Germline values: CDR1 SGHTA, CDR2 FQGNSA. V shed 5 bases and J 2 bases; nucleotides not matched to a gene: 4. CDR3 protein: CASSLSGPTDTQYF. The CDR3 nucleotides are TGTGCCAGCAGCCTTAGCGGGCCCACAGATACGCAGTATTTT.

The chain has TRBV5-1 and TRBJ1-2; 8 bases line up with TRBD1. The CDR3 runs to 15 residues. Trimming cost V 3 bases and J 2 bases; bases outside gene matches: 6. Germline values: CDR1 SGHRS, CDR2 YFSETQ. DNA of the CDR3: TGCGCCAGCAGCTCGGGACAGGTGGGGAACTATGGCTACACCTTC. Translated, it gives CASSSGQVGNYGYTF.

The J gene is TRBJ2-7, the V gene TRBV28; tentative D call: TRBD2 (5 bases). CDR1 and CDR2 (germline): MDHEN, SYDVKM. V gave up 3 bases and J gave up 5 bases, with 11 bases separating them. CDR3 size: 13 residues. The CDR3 DNA reads as TGTGCCAGCAGTTTTGGCAGCGGCGACGAGCAGTACTTC. This codes for CASSFGSGDEQYF. The whole variable domain, filled in from reference TRBV28 and TRBJ2-7, reads DVKVTQSSRYLVKRTGEKVFLECVQDMDHENMFWYRQDPGLGLRLIYFSYDVKMKEKGDIPEGYSVSREKKERFSLILESASTNQTSMYLCASSFGSGDEQYFGPGTRLTVT.

This chain joins TRBV20-1 and TRBJ2-7; 9 bases fit TRBD2. The CDR3 extends over 13 amino acids. Germline V CDR1 and CDR2: DFQATT, SNEGSKA (reference sequence). Germline trimming cut 3 bases from V and 4 bases from J; bases unmatched to any gene: 4. CDR3 sequence: CSASVSGRYEQYF. The CDR3 nucleotides read TGCAGTGCTAGTGTGAGCGGGAGGTACGAGCAGTACTTC.